These T cell receptor beta chains were read from a single sample in a study. TCRdb fed the RT-PCR reads into MiXCR, producing one record per CDR3 protein. This table holds about 680,000 distinct CDR3 sequences, about 14% found once. Sequenced input: memory CD4+ T cells from blood. The origin of the receptors is a female donor in good health, serving as a healthy control. The CDR3 runs from the conserved cysteine through the conserved F or W. D genes are given only for firm matches. Clone size, where shown, is once, few, many, or a class for clones that have expanded.

TRBJ1-1	TRBV7-2	.	many	TGTGCCAGCAGCCTAGAAGTGACGAACACTGAAGCTTTCTTT	CASSLEVTNTEAFF
TRBJ2-7	TRBV27	.	many	TGTGCCAGCAGTTTGATAGGGAGCCACGAGCAGTACTTC	CASSLIGSHEQYF
TRBJ1-5	TRBV20-1	.	.	TGCAGTGCTCCTCCTGGGGGGGGTCTTAATCAGCCCCAGCATTTT	CSAPPGGGLNQPQHF
TRBJ2-2	TRBV3-1	TRBD1	.	TGTGCCAGCAGCCCCGGACAGGGAGGCGCCGGGGAGCTGTTTTTT	CASSPGQGGAGELFF
TRBJ2-5	TRBV3-1	TRBD2	.	TGTGCCAGCAGCCAAGGGACTAGCGGGAGATGTGAGACCCAGTACTTC	CASSQGTSGRCETQYF
TRBJ1-1	TRBV7-2	.	.	TGTGCCAGCAGCTTGCGACAGGAGACTGAAGCTTTCTTT	CASSLRQETEAFF
TRBJ2-2	TRBV4-3	TRBD2	few	TGCGCCAGCAGCCACGAGGATAGCGGGAGGAACACCGGGGAGCTGTTTTTT	CASSHEDSGRNTGELFF
TRBJ2-1	TRBV9	.	.	TGTGCCAGCAGACGGGAGCTCGGGAGCAATGAGCAGTTCTTC	CASRRELGSNEQFF
TRBJ2-7	TRBV5-1	TRBD1	.	TGCGCCAGCAGCGGGAGGGACAGGGCCGACGAGCAGTACTTC	CASSGRDRADEQYF
TRBJ2-4	TRBV9	.	few	TGTGCCAGCAGCGCCGAGGGTGCTGGGCGGACCAAAAACATTCAGTACTTC	CASSAEGAGRTKNIQYF